This T cell receptor beta chain stems from a study of response to subunit inactivated influenza vaccine. Turning to this clonotype: Antigen unknown.

TCRdb called the RT-PCR reads again in MiXCR, with one record for every CDR3 protein. The data hold approximately 490,000 distinct CDR3 sequences, with around 7.9% observed a single time. Study outcomes and limitations: The authors suggested that every seasonal influenza vaccination recruits few new T cells.

Sequenced material: PBMCs from blood, taken about 23 months after vaccination. This clonotype was sampled from a man between 50 and 69 years old who received an inactivated influenza vaccine.

The DNA of the CDR3 is TGTGCCATCAGCGAACAGCTGGGACAGGGGTTTCGGAATGAGCAGTTCTTC. Amino acid sequence: CAISEQLGQGFRNEQFF. V and J are TRBV10-3 and TRBJ2-1; 10 bases agree with TRBD1. The CDR3 extends over 17 amino acids. CDR1 ENHRY and CDR2 SYGVKD come from the germline V gene. Trimming at V came to 6 bases and at J to 7 bases, leaving 15 bases not matched to a gene.